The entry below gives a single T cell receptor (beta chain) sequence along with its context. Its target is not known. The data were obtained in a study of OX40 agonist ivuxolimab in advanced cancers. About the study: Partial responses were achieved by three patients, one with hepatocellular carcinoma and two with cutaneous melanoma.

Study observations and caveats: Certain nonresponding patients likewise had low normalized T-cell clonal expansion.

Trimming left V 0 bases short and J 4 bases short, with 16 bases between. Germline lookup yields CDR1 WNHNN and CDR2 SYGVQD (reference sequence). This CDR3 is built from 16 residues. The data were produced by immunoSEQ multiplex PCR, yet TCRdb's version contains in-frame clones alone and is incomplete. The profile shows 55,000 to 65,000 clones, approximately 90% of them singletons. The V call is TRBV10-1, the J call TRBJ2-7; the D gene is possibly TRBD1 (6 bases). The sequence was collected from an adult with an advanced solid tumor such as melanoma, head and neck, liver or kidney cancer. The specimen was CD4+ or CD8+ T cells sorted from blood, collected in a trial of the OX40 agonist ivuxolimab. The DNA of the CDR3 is TGCGCCAGCAGTGAGTCTAGAGGGCAGGGGTTGTACGAGCAGTACTTC. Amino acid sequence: CASSESRGQGLYEQYF.